What follows is one TCR beta chain and its context. The antigen is unknown. These donors were members of the approximately 120-subject validation cohort, a group separate from the roughly 670-subject first cohort. These data belong to a study of cytomegalovirus exposure and HLA in healthy donors. The study's findings and limits: Cytomegalovirus status was reportedly diagnosed by the classifier with high specificity and sensitivity. CMV antigen specificity of three CMV-associated chains was confirmed in vitro.

Method: immunoSEQ multiplex PCR; TCRdb's copy keeps in-frame clones and lacks some. Of about 240,000 clones listed, around nine tenths are singletons. V was shortened by 2 bases and J by 6 bases, with 10 bases between the two germline ends. The V gene's germline CDR1 is GTSNPN and CDR2 SVGIG (reference sequence). The CDR3 is 12 amino acids. V gene TRBV30 combines with J gene TRBJ1-1, with D maybe TRBD1 (5 bases). Source material: PBMCs. The source of this sequence is a young man in good health and CMV-seronegative. CDR3 coding DNA: TGTGCCTGGAGTAATAGGGGCCCTGAAGCTTTCTTT. It is translated as CAWSNRGPEAFF.